Shown below are 3 T cell receptor beta chains from a single sample sequenced in a study of cytomegalovirus exposure and HLA in healthy donors. Primers for the PCR totalled 60 Vbeta and 13 Jbeta. Measured with immunoSEQ multiplex PCR; TCRdb has only the in-frame clones, and not every one. Of 100,000 to 150,000 clones listed, roughly 75% are singletons. Material: PBMCs. The source is a young man in good health and CMV-seropositive.

This clone was seen just once. The chain has TRBV2 and TRBJ2-3; unclear D gene. This CDR3 is built from 13 residues. V was cut by 4 bases and J by 2 bases, with 7 bases left in between. The germline V gene encodes CDR1 SNHLY and CDR2 FYNNEI. CDR3 bases: TGTGCCAGCAGTGCTGACTTCACAGATACGCAGTATTTT. Translated, it gives CASSADFTDTQYF.

The rearrangement links TRBV30 to TRBJ1-3; D is uncertain. The V end was cut by 5 bases, the J end by 3 bases, with 11 bases between. Looked up from germline, CDR1 is GTSNPN and CDR2 is SVGIG (reference sequence). The CDR3 spans 13 residues. CDR3 DNA: TGTGCCTGGCCGAGGGATGGTGGAAACACCATATATTTT. Amino acids: CAWPRDGGNTIYF.

The chain combines TRBV27 with TRBJ2-2; TRBD2 agrees at 11 bases. CDR3 length: 14 amino acids. Germline assignment: CDR1 MNHEY and CDR2 SMNVEV (reference sequence). The V and J ends lost 3 bases and 8 bases, in that order; junction bases with no gene match: 2. CDR3 loop: CASSLTSGIGELFF. Here the CDR3 DNA reads TGTGCCAGCAGTTTGACTAGCGGGATAGGGGAGCTGTTTTTT.